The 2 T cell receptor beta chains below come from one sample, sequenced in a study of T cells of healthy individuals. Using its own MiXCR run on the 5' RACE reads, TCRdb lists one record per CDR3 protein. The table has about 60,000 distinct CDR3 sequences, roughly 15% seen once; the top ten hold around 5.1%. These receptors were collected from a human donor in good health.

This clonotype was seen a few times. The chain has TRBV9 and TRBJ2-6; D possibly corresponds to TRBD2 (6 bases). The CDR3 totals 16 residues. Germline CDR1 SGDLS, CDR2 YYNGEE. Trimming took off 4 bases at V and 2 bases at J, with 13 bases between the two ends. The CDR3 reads CASSPMGGAGANVLTF. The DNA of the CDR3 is TGTGCCAGCAGCCCCATGGGGGGAGCTGGGGCCAACGTCCTGACTTTC.

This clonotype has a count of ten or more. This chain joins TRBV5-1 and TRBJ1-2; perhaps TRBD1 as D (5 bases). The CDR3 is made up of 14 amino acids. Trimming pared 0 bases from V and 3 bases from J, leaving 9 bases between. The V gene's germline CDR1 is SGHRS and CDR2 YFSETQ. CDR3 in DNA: TGCGCCAGCAGCTTGGGGGGCCCCGACTATGGCTACACCTTC. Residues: CASSLGGPDYGYTF. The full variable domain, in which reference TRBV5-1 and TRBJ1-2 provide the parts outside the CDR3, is KAGVTQTPRYLIKTRGQQVTLSCSPISGHRSVSWYQQTPGQGLQFLFEYFSETQRNKGNFPGRFSGRQFSNSRSEMNVSTLELGDSALYLCASSLGGPDYGYTFGSGTRLTVV.